The present T cell receptor (beta chain) was sequenced within a study of early T cells in non-severe SARS-CoV-2 infection. In the library, individual cDNA molecules carried attached unique molecular identifiers. One entry per CDR3 protein, called by TCRdb with MiXCR from the 5' RACE reads. The repertoire holds about 39,000 distinct CDR3 sequences, with 4.5% to 7% as singletons. Germline-derived CDR1 and CDR2 are WSHSY and SAAADI. The CDR3 extends over 17 amino acids. V shed 3 bases and J 2 bases; nucleotides not matched to a gene: 5. This clonotype was seen repeatedly, ten times or more. The sample consisted of whole blood, taken at baseline. The receptor was derived from an adult who was a healthcare worker with PCR-confirmed SARS-CoV-2 infection or an uninfected control (not recorded which). The chain carries TRBV10-2 and TRBJ2-6; TRBD1 matches at 9 bases. The CDR3 protein is CASSEGTGSPGANVLTF. The CDR3 DNA reads as TGCGCCAGCAGTGAAGGGACAGGGAGCCCTGGGGCCAACGTCCTGACTTTC.